Here is one T cell receptor beta chain with its context. Its antigen is still unknown. Base quality data are lacking; no much larger clone is found one base away. These data are taken from a study of CD8+CD57+ T cells in acquired aplastic anemia (dated by TCRdb to the late 2010s). Describing the broader study: DNA extracted from sorted CD4+ and CD8+ cells had a mean of roughly 3.3 ug, with a range of about 0.2 to 30 ug. CD8+CD57+ expansion was defined as a frequency above the mean frequency observed in healthy subjects.

Genomic DNA was used as template for profiling of TCR beta VDJ combinations and CDR3 sequences. TCR repertoire sequencing was run on an Illumina HiSeq 2000. In the paper's pipeline: Repertoires were assessed using TRBV/TRBJ rearrangement plots, CDR3 size and DJ length profiles, and Simpson's diversity index. Whichever DNA sequence was most abundant in the deep sequencing data was defined as the immunodominant clone. CDR3 amino acid sequences were screened for sharing across subjects and were compared with published repertoires and the VDJdb database. The raw public data were reprocessed by TCRdb itself: fastp quality trimming at Q25, MiXCR clonotype calling, in-frame beta chains only. One record per CDR3 amino acid sequence lists the most common genes and DNA. V and J calls and clone size were set by TCRdb, not the authors. This sample gives about 180,000 distinct CDR3 sequences in total; roughly 65% of them show up just once. Clones ranked in the top ten supply more than 40% of the sample.

Expansion of CD8+CD57+ cells had been shown by flow cytometry in the patients chosen for sequencing. Severe acquired aplastic anemia was diagnosed in all patients according to International Study of Aplastic Anemia and Agranulocytosis and Camitta criteria. Patients had received no therapy at the time of blood sampling. In the study, sorted CD4+ and CD8+ blood T cells from patients with severe aplastic anemia and from healthy subjects underwent deep sequencing of TCR repertoires. Patients were enrolled in the USA under clinicaltrials.gov protocols 00001620, 01623167, 00001397, 00071045, 00081523 and 00961064. Ficoll-Paque density gradient centrifugation was used to isolate peripheral blood mononuclear cells. Before DNA was extracted, CD4+ and CD8+ T cells were sorted using either FACS or magnetic beads. Broader findings and caveats from the paper: CD8+ Simpson's diversity did not differ significantly between patients and healthy controls (P=0.060). Some 27 CD8+ CDR3 sequences were found in both patients and controls but appeared to be highly expressed in patients and within the immunodominant clones of the patients.

CDR1 is given as ENHRY and CDR2 as SYGVKD, both from the germline V gene. Relative to germline, V is missing 8 bases and J is missing 3 bases, with 8 bases of the junction outside any gene match. The CDR3 runs 15 amino acids, cysteine and phenylalanine included. Only the CDR3 region is kept as DNA, spanning 45 bases read in frame from base 1. Sequenced material: sorted CD4+, CD8+, or CD8+CD57+ T cells (not recorded which) from PBMCs. The V and J segments used are TRBV10-3 and TRBJ2-7; the central 12 bases match TRBD2. This TCR was sampled from a human donor with aplastic anemia. The CDR3 loop reads CAIRGLTSGSYEQYF. The nucleotide sequence reads as follows: TGTGCCATCCGGGGGTTGACTAGCGGGAGCTACGAGCAGTACTTC.